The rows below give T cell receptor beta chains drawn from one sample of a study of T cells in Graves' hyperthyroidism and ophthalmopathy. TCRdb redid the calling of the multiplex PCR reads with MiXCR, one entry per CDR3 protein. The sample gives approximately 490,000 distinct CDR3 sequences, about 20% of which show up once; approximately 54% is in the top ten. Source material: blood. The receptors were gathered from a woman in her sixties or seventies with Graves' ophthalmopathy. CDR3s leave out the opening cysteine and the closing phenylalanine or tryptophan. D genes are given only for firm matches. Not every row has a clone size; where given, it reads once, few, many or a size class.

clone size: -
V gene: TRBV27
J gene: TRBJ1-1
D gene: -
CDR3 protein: ASSFSPSWRGTEAF

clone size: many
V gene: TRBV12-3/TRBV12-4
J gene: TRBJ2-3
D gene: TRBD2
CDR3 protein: ASSQGTSGDTQY

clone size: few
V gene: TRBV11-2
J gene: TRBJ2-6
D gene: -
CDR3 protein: ASSPSSASGANVLT

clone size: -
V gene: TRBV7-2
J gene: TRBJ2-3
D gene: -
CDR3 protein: ASSSRVNTQY

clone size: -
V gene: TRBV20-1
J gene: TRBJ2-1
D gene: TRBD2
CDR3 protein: SARDLGTRSYNEQF

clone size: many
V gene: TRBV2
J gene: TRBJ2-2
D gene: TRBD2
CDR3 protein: ASTQKAGTSSGELF

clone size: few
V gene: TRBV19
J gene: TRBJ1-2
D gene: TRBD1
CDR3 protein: ASSIGHRGYGYT

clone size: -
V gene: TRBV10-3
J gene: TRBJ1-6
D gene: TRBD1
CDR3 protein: AISGSQGANSPLH

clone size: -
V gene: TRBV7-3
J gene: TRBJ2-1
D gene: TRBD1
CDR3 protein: ASSLIGQAYNEQF

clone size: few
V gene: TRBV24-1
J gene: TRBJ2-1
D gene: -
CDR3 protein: ATSDPGMNEQF

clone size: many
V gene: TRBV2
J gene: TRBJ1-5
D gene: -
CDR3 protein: ASSQTGAGQPQH

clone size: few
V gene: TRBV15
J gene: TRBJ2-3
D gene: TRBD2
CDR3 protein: ATSRLSGRAGADTQY

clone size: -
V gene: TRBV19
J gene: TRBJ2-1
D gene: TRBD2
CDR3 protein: ASSILTGLGYNEQF

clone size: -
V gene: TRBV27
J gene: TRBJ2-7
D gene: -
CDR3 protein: ASSPRGEQY

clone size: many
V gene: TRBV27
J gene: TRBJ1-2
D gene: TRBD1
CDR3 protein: ASSPRGDGYT

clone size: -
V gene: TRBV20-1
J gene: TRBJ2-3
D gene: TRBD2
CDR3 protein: SASTPSGRVTDTQY

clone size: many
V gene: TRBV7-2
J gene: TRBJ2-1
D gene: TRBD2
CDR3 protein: ASSTRLAGGGNEQF

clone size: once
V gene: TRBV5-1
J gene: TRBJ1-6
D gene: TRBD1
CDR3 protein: ASSFTGTGNVRSPLH

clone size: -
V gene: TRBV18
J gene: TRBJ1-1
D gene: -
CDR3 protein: ASPPKEVPGTEAF

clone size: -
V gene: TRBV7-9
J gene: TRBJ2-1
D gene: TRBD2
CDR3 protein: ASSLDPGRGF

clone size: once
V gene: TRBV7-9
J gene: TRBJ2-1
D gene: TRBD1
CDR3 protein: ASSHDPTGGSYNEQF

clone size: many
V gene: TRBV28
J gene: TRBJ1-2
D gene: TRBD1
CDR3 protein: ASSPGTGRSYGYT

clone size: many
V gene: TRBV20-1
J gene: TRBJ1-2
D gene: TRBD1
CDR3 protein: SATSPGTGGYGYT

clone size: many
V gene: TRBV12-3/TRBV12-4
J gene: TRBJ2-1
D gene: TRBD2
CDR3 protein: ASSLLAGFNEQF

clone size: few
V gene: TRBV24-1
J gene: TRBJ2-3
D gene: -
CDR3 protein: ATSLGGGLTDTQY

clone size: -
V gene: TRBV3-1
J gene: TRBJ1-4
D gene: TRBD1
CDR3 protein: ASSDRGRSGKLF

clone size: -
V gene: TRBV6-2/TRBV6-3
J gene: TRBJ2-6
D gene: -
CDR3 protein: ASSRAGSGANVLT

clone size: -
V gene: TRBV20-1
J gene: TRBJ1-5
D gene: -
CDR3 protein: SARDGAHGGQPQH

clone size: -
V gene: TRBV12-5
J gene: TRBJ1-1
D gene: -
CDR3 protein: ASGLDVGGGVTEAF

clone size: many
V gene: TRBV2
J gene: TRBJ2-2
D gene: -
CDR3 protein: ASMGLSGNTGELF

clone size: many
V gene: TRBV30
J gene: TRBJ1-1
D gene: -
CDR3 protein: AWGQGNTEAF

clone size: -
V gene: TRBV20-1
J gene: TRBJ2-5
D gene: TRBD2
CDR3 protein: SATTSGGYNQETQY

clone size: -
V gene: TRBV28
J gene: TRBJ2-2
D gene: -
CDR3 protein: ASSPPSMVGELF

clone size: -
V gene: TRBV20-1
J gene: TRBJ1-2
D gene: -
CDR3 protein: SASLNSERVGYT

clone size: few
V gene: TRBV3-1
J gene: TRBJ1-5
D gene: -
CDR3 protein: ASSQELGRSNQPQH

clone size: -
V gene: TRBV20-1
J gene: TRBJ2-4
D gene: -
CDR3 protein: SARPSTGTRNIQY

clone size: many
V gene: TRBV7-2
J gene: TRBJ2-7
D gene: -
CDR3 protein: ASSLVNSNEQY

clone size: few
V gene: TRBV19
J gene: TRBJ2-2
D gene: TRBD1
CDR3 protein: ASSIWGGQGGSTGELF

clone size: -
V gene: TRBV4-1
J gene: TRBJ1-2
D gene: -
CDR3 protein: ASSQAPRRHYGYT

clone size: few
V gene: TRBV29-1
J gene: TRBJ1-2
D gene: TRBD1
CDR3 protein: STGGYYGYT

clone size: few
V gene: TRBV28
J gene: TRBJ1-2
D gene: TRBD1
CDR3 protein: ASSTPLGQFWGYT